This entry describes one TCR beta chain. What it binds is unknown. This sample was included in a study of Ad26.COV2.S vaccination and SARS-CoV-2 variants. General study findings and limits: Spike-specific CD8+ and CD4+ T cell responses reportedly showed substantial breadth after vaccination.

V was trimmed by 3 bases and J by 3 bases, leaving 6 bases between them. The CDR3 contains 12 residues. Germline values: CDR1 LNHDA, CDR2 SQIVND (reference sequence). Treatment indicated: 19 received Ad26.COV2.S at low or high dose, single or two shots; about 5 received placebo; per-sample allocation not given. Sampling happened 63 days after the first vaccine or placebo injection. Sequencing used immunoSEQ multiplex PCR; TCRdb keeps in-frame clones, though not all of them. The table records fewer than 500,000 clones, around 90% of them present only once. The chain joins TRBV19 to TRBJ2-7; D is uncertain. The sample in question was peripheral blood, obtained in a trial of Ad26.COV2.S vaccine versus placebo. This receptor was obtained from a person between 18 and 65 years old who received the Ad26.COV2.S COVID-19 vaccine or a placebo. This CDR3 reads CASSIPGYEQYF. In DNA, the CDR3 is TGTGCCAGTAGTATCCCCGGCTACGAGCAGTACTTC.